The 27 T cell receptor beta chains below come from one sample, sequenced in a study of regulatory T cells in long-lasting Graves disease. Time point: newly diagnosed GD, antithyroid drugs for less than 3 months. PBMCs were the source of the RNA used for TCR sequencing. Sequencing libraries for TCR beta were prepared with iRepertoire HTBI primers and Arm-PCR of CDR3 regions. TCRdb reprocessed the multiplex PCR reads via MiXCR and lists one record per CDR3 protein. This sample has over 200,000 distinct CDR3 sequences, with roughly 18% found just once. This sample also belongs to another study, concerning T cells in Graves' hyperthyroidism and ophthalmopathy.

The material was peripheral blood mononuclear cells (PBMCs), obtained at new diagnosis, from a patient treated with antithyroid drugs. All receptors derive from a woman aged 25 to 39 with Graves disease.

In this sample, this clonotype turned up many times. The chain links TRBV4-1 to TRBJ1-2, with no clear D. Germline assignment: CDR1 MGHRA and CDR2 YSYEKL. The V and J ends lost 1 base and 5 bases respectively, with 14 bases between them. This CDR3 comprises 15 residues. This chain's CDR3 is CASSQGGRTEYGYTF. CDR3 nucleotides: TGCGCCAGCAGCCAAGGCGGACGGACCGAATATGGCTACACCTTC.

The genes are TRBV10-3 and TRBJ2-7, with TRBD2 matching 7 bases. The CDR3 is 15 amino acids. V was clipped by 0 bases and J by 3 bases; unmatched bases: 5. The germline gives CDR1 ENHRY, CDR2 SYGVKD. CDR3 region: CAISESSRELYEQYF. The CDR3 DNA reads TGTGCCATCAGTGAGTCCTCGCGGGAGCTCTACGAGCAGTACTTC.

This clonotype has more than one count but fewer than ten. The chain is built from TRBV29-1 and TRBJ2-7; D unclear. There are 11 residues in the CDR3. Deletions cut 5 bases from V and 6 bases from J, with 11 bases between. Per germline, CDR1 SQVTM and CDR2 ANQGSEA. The CDR3 region is CSVSLRSEQYF. The CDR3 DNA reads TGCAGCGTTAGTCTACGAAGCGAGCAGTACTTC.

In this sample, this clonotype turned up many times. This chain joins TRBV29-1 and TRBJ1-1; D may be TRBD1 (5 bases). Germline CDR1 reads SQVTM; CDR2 reads ANQGSEA. CDR3 length: 14 amino acids. The germline V and J ends were trimmed by 4 bases and 4 bases, with 16 bases remaining between them. The CDR3 sequence: CSVVRGNSGTEAFF. The CDR3 DNA follows: TGCAGCGTTGTTCGGGGGAATAGTGGCACTGAAGCTTTCTTT.

This clonotype was seen at least ten times. The CDR3 coding sequence is TGTGCCAGCAGTTTGAGTGAGACCCTAACAGATACGCAGTATTTT. Its translation: CASSLSETLTDTQYF. The chain links TRBV12-3 or TRBV12-4 to TRBJ2-3; D is unclear. This CDR3 comprises 15 residues. V was shortened by 3 bases and J by 3 bases, with 13 bases between the two germline ends.

To note about this clonotype: A read error is possible here, since a much larger clone lies one base away. The chain uses TRBV20-1 and TRBJ2-1, with TRBD1 matching 8 bases. The V gene's germline CDR1 is DFQATT and CDR2 SNEGSKA (reference sequence). This CDR3 is built from 13 residues. The CDR3 DNA sequence: TGCAATGCTCCAAAGACAGGGGAAGATGAGCAGTTCTTC. It is translated as CNAPKTGEDEQFF.

The sample holds many counts of this clonotype. The chain carries TRBV6-1 and TRBJ1-2; no firm D call. There are 13 residues in the CDR3. Trimming removed 7 bases from V and 4 bases from J, with 13 bases in between. Germline CDR1 is MNHNS and CDR2 is SASEGT. CDR3 amino acids: CASIPAGGYGYTF. The CDR3 DNA sequence: TGTGCCAGCATCCCGGCGGGAGGCTATGGCTACACCTTC.

Points on this clonotype: A much larger clone is a single base away; this may be a read error. The chain has TRBV29-1 and TRBJ1-1; 7 nucleotides match TRBD1. The CDR3 loop spans 15 amino acids. Germline loops: CDR1 SQVTM, CDR2 ANQGSEA. CDR3 sequence: CSVPGEGAMNTEASF. The CDR3 region has the DNA TGCAGCGTACCAGGCGAGGGGGCAATGAACACTGAAGCTTCCTTT.

This clonotype came up a few times. The genes are TRBV18 and TRBJ1-4; D gene unclear. Germline lookup yields CDR1 KGHSH and CDR2 LQKENI. V shed 4 bases and J shed 2 bases, with 5 bases lying between them. The CDR3 has 13 residues. In nucleotides, the CDR3 is TGTGCCAGCTCACGGCAGACTAATGAAAAACTGTTTTTT. It codes for CASSRQTNEKLFF.

This clonotype occurred many times. The CDR3 sequence is CASSQVLGEETQYF. The CDR3 nucleotides are TGCGCCAGCAGCCAAGTTCTGGGCGAAGAGACCCAGTACTTC. The V gene is TRBV4-1, the J gene TRBJ2-5; D gene ambiguous. CDR3 length: 14 residues. V was cut by 1 base and J by 3 bases, with 9 bases left in between. CDR1 MGHRA and CDR2 YSYEKL come from the germline V gene.

This clonotype has ten or more counts. A much bigger clone sits one base away, suggesting this may be a read error. The J gene is TRBJ1-1, the V gene TRBV7-2; no reliable D call. Per germline, CDR1 SGHTA and CDR2 FQGNSA. V shed 1 base and J shed 0 bases, with 9 bases lying between them. This CDR3 is 15 amino acids long. CDR3 sequence: CASSLEAAMNTEAFF. CDR3 sequence (DNA): TGTGCCAGCAGCTTAGAGGCAGCCATGAACACTGAAGCTTTCTTT. Using reference TRBV7-2 and TRBJ1-1 for the parts outside the CDR3, the full variable domain is GAGVSQSPSNKVTEKGKDVELRCDPISGHTALYWYRQSLGQGLEFLIYFQGNSAPDKSGLPSDRFSAERTGGSVSTLTIQRTQQEDSAVYLCASSLEAAMNTEAFFGQGTRLTVV.

This chain connects TRBV7-2 to TRBJ2-7; D ambiguous. Germline V gene data show CDR1 as SGHTA and CDR2 as FQGNSA. Trimming took 3 bases from V and 0 from J, leaving 9 bases between them. The CDR3 is made up of 14 amino acids. The CDR3 sequence: CASSFPGSSYEQYF. CDR3 nucleotides: TGTGCCAGCAGCTTTCCCGGAAGCTCCTACGAGCAGTACTTC.

This clonotype was seen at least ten times. The chain uses TRBV24-1 and TRBJ2-1; TRBD2 agrees at 12 bases. The germline gives CDR1 KGHDR, CDR2 SFDVKD. With 7 bases clipped from V and 9 bases from J, the junction kept 3 bases outside the gene matches. CDR3 length: 13 residues. CDR3 sequence: CATSLAGGPEQFF. In DNA, the CDR3 is TGTGCCACCAGCCTAGCGGGGGGGCCTGAGCAGTTCTTC.

The chain is built from TRBV4-1 and TRBJ1-2, with unresolved D. Germline V gene data show CDR1 as MGHRA and CDR2 as YSYEKL. The V end lost 2 bases, the J end lost 4 bases, and 20 bases lay between the germline ends. There are 17 residues in the CDR3. DNA for the CDR3: TGCGCCAGCAGCCAACCCCCTGGCCAGTACGTAGCCTATGGCTACACCTTC. Translating gives CASSQPPGQYVAYGYTF.

The gene calls are TRBV6-4 and TRBJ1-1; D not certain. The V gene's germline CDR1 is MRHNA and CDR2 SNTAGT. With 2 bases removed from V and 4 bases from J, the gap between germline ends came to 8 bases. The CDR3 loop spans 13 amino acids. Written as DNA, the CDR3 is TGTGCCAGCAGTGACGGGGAGGCCACTGAAGCTTTCTTT. Encoded protein: CASSDGEATEAFF.

Worth noting for this clonotype: A read error likely explains this, since a far larger clone differs by one base. The gene calls are TRBV27 and TRBJ2-7; tentatively, D is TRBD1 (5 bases). CDR1 is MNHEY and CDR2 is SMNVEV in the germline V gene (reference sequence). This CDR3 has 16 amino acids. V was trimmed by 0 bases and J by 7 bases, leaving 19 bases between them. CDR3 nucleotides: TGTGCCAGCAGTTTATCTGATTATGCCAGGGTAAATGAGCAGTACTTC. Its translation: CASSLSDYARVNEQYF.

This clonotype showed up many times. The rearrangement uses TRBV20-1 and TRBJ2-3; D is undetermined. Trimming cost V 3 bases and J 4 bases, with 11 bases left between them. Germline CDR1 DFQATT, CDR2 SNEGSKA (reference sequence). The CDR3 extends over 13 amino acids. The CDR3 coding sequence is TGCAGTGCTAGTAAATTAGATTCAGATACGCAGTATTTT. It codes for CSASKLDSDTQYF.

There are many counts of this clonotype. The chain is built from TRBV25-1 and TRBJ2-1, with D perhaps TRBD1 (6 bases). The germline V gene encodes CDR1 MGHDK and CDR2 SYGVNS. The V and J ends lost 1 base and 1 base respectively, with 8 bases between them. This CDR3 has 15 amino acids. This CDR3 is CASSEFRGSYNEQFF. The DNA of the CDR3 is TGTGCCAGCAGTGAATTCAGGGGATCCTACAATGAGCAGTTCTTC.

This clonotype showed up many times. This chain joins TRBV3-1 and TRBJ1-1, with 9 bases lining up with TRBD1. V lost 1 base and J lost 3; bases outside the gene matches: 0. This CDR3 is 14 amino acids long. CDR1 and CDR2 (germline): LGHDT, YNNKEL (reference sequence). CDR3 loop: CASSQGQGDTEAFF. For the CDR3, the DNA is TGTGCCAGCAGCCAAGGACAGGGGGACACTGAAGCTTTCTTT.

Comment on this clonotype: A single base is all that separates this from a far larger clone, so a read error is likely. V usage is TRBV6-5 and J usage is TRBJ2-2; TRBD1 matches 8 bases. There are 15 residues in the CDR3. V dropped 2 bases and J dropped 4; count of bases not matched to a gene: 3. Germline V gene sequence: CDR1 MNHEY, CDR2 SVGAGI. CDR3 sequence: CASSYDRGFTGELFF. The DNA for the CDR3 is TGTGCCAGCAGTTACGACAGGGGTTTCACCGGGGAGCTGTTTTTT.

Regarding this clonotype: This may arise from a read error, as a much more abundant clone is one base away. No conserved phenylalanine or tryptophan is present at the end of the CDR3, so a read error is the likely explanation. The V call is TRBV3-1, the J call TRBJ2-7; no firm D call. V was shortened by 8 bases and J by 2 bases, with 7 bases between the two germline ends. This CDR3 has 11 residues. Germline CDR1 is LGHDT and CDR2 is YNNKEL (reference sequence). This CDR3 is CASPVAYEQYL. The CDR3 DNA reads TGTGCCAGCCCTGTCGCCTACGAGCAGTACTTG.

This clonotype was counted once. The chain joins TRBV18 to TRBJ2-1; TRBD1 matches 7 bases. Germline V CDR1 and CDR2: KGHSH, LQKENI. The V gene end was trimmed by 3 bases and the J gene end by 9 bases; junction bases not matched to a gene: 5. This CDR3 region has 13 residues. The CDR3 spells CASSPDRVAEQFF. For the CDR3, the DNA is TGTGCCAGCTCACCCGACAGGGTGGCTGAGCAGTTCTTC.

J is TRBJ2-5 and V is TRBV6-5; 8 positions agree with TRBD2. Germline loops: CDR1 MNHEY, CDR2 SVGAGI. J was trimmed by 5 bases and V by 4 bases; bases with no gene match: 3. This CDR3 contains 13 residues. The CDR3 nucleotides are TGTGCCAGCAGTTGGACTAGCAGGGAGACCCAGTACTTC. Its protein is CASSWTSRETQYF.

This chain connects TRBV7-3 to TRBJ2-2; D not resolved. CDR1 SGHTA and CDR2 FQGTGA come from the germline V gene. V dropped 3 bases and J dropped 6 bases, with 5 bases sitting between them. This CDR3 is 12 amino acids long. This CDR3 is CASSFFPGELFF. CDR3 DNA: TGTGCCAGCAGCTTCTTCCCCGGGGAGCTGTTTTTT.

V and J are TRBV3-1 and TRBJ1-6, with D tentatively TRBD1 (5 bases). The V gene's germline CDR1 is LGHDT and CDR2 YNNKEL (reference sequence). There are 16 residues in the CDR3. V lost 6 bases and J lost 0, with 12 bases in between. This CDR3 reads CASSYGHSSYNSPLHF. The CDR3 DNA follows: TGTGCCAGCAGTTACGGACATAGCTCCTATAATTCACCCCTCCACTTT.

This clonotype has at least ten counts. The chain recombines TRBV19 with TRBJ1-1; D remains ambiguous. Between the trimmed V and J ends, which lost 6 bases and 4 bases, there was a span of 12 bases. This CDR3 is 13 amino acids long. Germline V gene data show CDR1 as LNHDA and CDR2 as SQIVND (reference sequence). The CDR3 sequence: CASRPRTATEAFF. The DNA of the CDR3 is TGTGCCAGTAGGCCCAGGACGGCCACTGAAGCTTTCTTT.

This clonotype was picked up many times. V usage is TRBV6-1 and J usage is TRBJ2-7; 8 positions agree with TRBD1. There are 13 residues in the CDR3. Germline assignment: CDR1 MNHNS and CDR2 SASEGT. The trim removed 6 bases at V and 5 bases at J, leaving 6 bases unmatched. The CDR3, as DNA: TGTGCCAGCAGGACAGGGGTAGACCACGAGCAGTACTTC. Translating gives CASRTGVDHEQYF.